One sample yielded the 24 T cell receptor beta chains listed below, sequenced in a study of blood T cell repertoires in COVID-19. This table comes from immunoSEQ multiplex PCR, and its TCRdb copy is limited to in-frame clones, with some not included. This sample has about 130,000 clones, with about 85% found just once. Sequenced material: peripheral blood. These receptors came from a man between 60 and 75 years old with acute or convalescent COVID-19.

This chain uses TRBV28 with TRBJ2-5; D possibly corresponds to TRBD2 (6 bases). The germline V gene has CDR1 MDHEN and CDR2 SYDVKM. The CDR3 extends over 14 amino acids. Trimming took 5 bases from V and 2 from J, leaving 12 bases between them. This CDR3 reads CASSRGTSQETQYF. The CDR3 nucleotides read TGTGCCAGCAGTCGGGGGACTTCACAAGAGACCCAGTACTTC.

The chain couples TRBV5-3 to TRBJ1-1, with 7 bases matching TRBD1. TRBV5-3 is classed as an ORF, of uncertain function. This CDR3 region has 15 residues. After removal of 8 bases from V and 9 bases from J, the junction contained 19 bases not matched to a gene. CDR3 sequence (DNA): TGTGCCAGGAAAGTTTCGACAGGGCGGACCCCGAAAGCTTTCTTT. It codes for CARKVSTGRTPKAFF.

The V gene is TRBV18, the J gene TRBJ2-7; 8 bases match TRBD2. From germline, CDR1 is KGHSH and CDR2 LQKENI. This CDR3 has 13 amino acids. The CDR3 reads CASRELAGNEQYF. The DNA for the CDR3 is TGTGCTTCTCGGGAGCTAGCGGGTAACGAGCAGTACTTC.

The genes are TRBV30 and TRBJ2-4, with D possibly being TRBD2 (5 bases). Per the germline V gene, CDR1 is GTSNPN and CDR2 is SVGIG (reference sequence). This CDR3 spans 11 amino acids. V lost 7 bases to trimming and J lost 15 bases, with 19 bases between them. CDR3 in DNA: TGTGCCTCTCTATTTGGGAGACGGACGTACTTC. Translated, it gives CASLFGRRTYF.

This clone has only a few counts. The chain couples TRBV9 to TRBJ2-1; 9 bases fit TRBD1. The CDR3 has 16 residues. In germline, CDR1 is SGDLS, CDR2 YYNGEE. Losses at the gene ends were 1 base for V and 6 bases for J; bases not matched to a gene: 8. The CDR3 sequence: CASSVLGQGGSNEQFF. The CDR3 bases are TGTGCCAGCAGCGTATTGGGACAGGGAGGGTCCAATGAGCAGTTCTTC.

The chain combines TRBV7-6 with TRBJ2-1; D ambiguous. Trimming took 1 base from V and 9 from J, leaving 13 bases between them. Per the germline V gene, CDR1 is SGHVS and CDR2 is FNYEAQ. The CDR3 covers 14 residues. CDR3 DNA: TGTGCCAGCAGCTTAGTCCCGTCGTCGGGTGAGCAGTTCTTC. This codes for CASSLVPSSGEQFF.

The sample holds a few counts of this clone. Here the CDR3 DNA reads TGTGCCAGCAGGGCCCTTGGGCCCGGGGAGCTGTTTTTT. Its translation is CASRALGPGELFF. The V call is TRBV6-5, the J call TRBJ2-2; D gene unclear. V was trimmed by 6 bases and J by 6 bases, leaving 11 bases between them. There are 13 residues in the CDR3. Germline CDR1 MNHEY, CDR2 SVGAGI.

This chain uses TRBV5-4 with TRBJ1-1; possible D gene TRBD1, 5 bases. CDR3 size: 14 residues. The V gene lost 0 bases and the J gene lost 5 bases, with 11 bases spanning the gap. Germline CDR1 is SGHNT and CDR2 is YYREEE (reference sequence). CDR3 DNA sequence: TGTGCCAGCAGCTTGGAGGCAGGGCGGACTGAAGCTTTCTTT. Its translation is CASSLEAGRTEAFF.

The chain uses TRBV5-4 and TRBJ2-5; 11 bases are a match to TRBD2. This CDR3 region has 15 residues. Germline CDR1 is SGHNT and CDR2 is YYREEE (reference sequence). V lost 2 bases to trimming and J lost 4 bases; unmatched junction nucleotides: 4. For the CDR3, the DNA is TGTGCCAGCAGCTTCCGGACTAGCGGGTTAGAGACCCAGTACTTC. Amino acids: CASSFRTSGLETQYF.

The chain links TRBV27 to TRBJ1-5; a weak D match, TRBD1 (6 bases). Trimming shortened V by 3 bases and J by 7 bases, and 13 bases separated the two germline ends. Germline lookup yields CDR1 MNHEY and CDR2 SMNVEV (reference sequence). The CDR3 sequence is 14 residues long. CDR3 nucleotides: TGTGCCAGCAGTTTCCAGGGGTCCAGGCAGCCCCAGCATTTT. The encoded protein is CASSFQGSRQPQHF.

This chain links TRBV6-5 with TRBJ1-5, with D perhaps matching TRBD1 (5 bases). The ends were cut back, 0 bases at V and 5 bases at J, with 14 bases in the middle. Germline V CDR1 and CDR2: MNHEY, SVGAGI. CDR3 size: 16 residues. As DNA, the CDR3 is TGTGCCAGCAGTTACTCGGAGCGGGGCCCCTATCAGCCCCAGCATTTT. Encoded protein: CASSYSERGPYQPQHF.

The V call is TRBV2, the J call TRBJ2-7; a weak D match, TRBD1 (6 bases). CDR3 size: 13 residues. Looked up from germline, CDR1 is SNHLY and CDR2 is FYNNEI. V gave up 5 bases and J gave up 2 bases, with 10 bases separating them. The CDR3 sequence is CASSRQEAYEQYF. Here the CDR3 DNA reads TGTGCCAGCAGTAGACAGGAGGCCTACGAGCAGTACTTC.

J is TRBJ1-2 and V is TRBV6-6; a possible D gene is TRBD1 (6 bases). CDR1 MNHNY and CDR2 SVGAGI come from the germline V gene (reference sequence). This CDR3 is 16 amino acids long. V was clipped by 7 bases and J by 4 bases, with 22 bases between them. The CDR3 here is CASTKSPGALGYGYTF. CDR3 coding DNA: TGTGCCAGCACCAAAAGTCCAGGGGCGCTCGGCTATGGCTACACCTTC.

The CDR3 coding sequence is TGTGCCAGCAGCTTACTAGCGGGAGCGGGTGAGCAGTTCTTC. Amino acid sequence: CASSLLAGAGEQFF. This chain connects TRBV5-4 to TRBJ2-1, with 11 bases matching TRBD2. V lost 2 bases to trimming and J lost 9 bases; unmatched junction nucleotides: 4. Germline CDR1 is SGHNT and CDR2 is YYREEE (reference sequence). This CDR3 is 14 amino acids long.

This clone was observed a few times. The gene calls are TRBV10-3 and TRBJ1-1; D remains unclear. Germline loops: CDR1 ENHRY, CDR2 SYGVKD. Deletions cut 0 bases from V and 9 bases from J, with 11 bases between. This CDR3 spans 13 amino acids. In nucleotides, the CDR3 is TGTGCCATCAGTGAGTCGGAGAAATCTAAAGCTTTCTTT. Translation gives CAISESEKSKAFF.

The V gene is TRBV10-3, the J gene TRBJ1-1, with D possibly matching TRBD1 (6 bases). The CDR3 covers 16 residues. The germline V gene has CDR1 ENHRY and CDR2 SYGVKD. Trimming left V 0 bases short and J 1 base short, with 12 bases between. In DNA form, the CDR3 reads TGTGCCATCAGTGAGTCTCAGGGGCTGGGGAACACTGAAGCTTTCTTT. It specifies CAISESQGLGNTEAFF.

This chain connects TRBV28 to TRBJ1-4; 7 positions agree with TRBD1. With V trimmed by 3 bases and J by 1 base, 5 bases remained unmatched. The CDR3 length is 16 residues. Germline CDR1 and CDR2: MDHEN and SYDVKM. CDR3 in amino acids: CASSLRRGVTNEKLFF. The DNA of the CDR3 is TGTGCCAGCAGTTTGCGCAGGGGGGTAACTAATGAAAAACTGTTTTTT.

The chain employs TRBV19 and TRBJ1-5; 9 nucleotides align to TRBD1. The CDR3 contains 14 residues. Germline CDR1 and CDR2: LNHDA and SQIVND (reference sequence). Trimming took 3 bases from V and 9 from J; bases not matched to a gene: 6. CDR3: CASSMVTGGTPQHF. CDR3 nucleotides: TGTGCCAGTAGTATGGTAACAGGGGGCACGCCCCAGCATTTT.

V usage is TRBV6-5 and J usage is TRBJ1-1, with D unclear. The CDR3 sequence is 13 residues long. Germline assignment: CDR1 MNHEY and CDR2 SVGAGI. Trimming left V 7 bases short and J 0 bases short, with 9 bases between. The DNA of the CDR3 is TGTGCCAGCACTAGGACTATGAACACTGAAGCTTTCTTT. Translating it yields CASTRTMNTEAFF.

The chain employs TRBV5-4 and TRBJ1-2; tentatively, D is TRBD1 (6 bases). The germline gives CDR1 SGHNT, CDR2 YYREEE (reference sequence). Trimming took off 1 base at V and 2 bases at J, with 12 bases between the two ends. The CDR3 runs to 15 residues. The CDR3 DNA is TGTGCCAGCAGCTTGAGGCCAGGGGAGAACTATGGCTACACCTTC. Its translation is CASSLRPGENYGYTF.

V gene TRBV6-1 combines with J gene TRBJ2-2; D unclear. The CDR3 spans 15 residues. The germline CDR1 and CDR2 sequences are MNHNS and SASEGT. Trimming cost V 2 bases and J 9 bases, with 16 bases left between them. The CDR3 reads CASSERGSLPRELFF. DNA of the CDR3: TGTGCCAGCAGTGAACGAGGTTCACTACCCCGGGAGCTGTTTTTT.

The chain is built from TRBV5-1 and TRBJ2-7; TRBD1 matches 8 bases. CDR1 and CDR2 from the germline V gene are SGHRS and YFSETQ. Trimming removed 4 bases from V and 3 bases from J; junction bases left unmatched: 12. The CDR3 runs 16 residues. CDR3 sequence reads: CASSDSITGGSYEQYF. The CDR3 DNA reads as TGCGCCAGCAGCGATTCAATTACAGGGGGGAGCTACGAGCAGTACTTC.

CDR3 region: CASSHQGTSGPNNEQYF. CDR3 nucleotides: TGTGCCAGCAGCCACCAAGGGACTAGCGGCCCTAACAACGAGCAGTACTTC. This rearrangement joins TRBV3-1 (or the pseudogene TRBV3-2) to TRBJ2-7; 11 bases match TRBD2. Per germline, CDR1 LGHDT and CDR2 YNNKEL (reference sequence). Unmatched junction bases numbered 12, after V lost 3 bases and J lost 5 bases. This CDR3 comprises 17 residues.

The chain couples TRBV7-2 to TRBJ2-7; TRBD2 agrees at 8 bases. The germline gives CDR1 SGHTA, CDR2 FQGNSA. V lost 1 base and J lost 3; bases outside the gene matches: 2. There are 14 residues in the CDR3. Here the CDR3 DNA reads TGTGCCAGCAGCTTAGGTGGGACTAGCTACGAGCAGTACTTC. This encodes CASSLGGTSYEQYF.